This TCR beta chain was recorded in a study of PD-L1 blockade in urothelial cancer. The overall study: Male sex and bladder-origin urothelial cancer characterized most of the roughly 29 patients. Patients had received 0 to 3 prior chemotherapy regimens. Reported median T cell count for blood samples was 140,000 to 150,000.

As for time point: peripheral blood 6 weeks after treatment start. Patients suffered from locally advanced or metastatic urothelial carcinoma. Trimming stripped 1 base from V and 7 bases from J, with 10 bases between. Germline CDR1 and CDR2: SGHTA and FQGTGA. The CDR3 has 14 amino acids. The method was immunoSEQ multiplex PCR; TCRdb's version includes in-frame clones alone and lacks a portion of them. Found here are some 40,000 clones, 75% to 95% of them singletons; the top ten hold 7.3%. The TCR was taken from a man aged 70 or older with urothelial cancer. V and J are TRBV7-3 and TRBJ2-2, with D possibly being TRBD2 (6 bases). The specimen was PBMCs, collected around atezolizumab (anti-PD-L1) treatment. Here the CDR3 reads CASSLIGGSGELFF. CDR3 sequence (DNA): TGTGCCAGCAGCTTAATCGGAGGGAGCGGGGAGCTGTTTTTT.